The clone carrying this TCR beta chain was detected a few times. Other DNA sequences from this sample encode an identical CDR3 as well. Germline V lookup: CDR1 SGHTS, CDR2 YDEGEE. The CDR3 loop spans 14 amino acids. V was trimmed by 4 bases and J by 1 base, leaving 10 bases between them. The data were taken from a study of blood T cell repertoires in COVID-19. Some clones are missing from TCRdb's copy, which holds only in-frame ones; the method was immunoSEQ multiplex PCR. The sample has 100,000 or so clones; approximately 89% are singletons. The chain carries TRBV5-8 and TRBJ2-3; D possibly corresponds to TRBD2 (5 bases). This sequence was found in a human donor in a cohort sampled during active COVID-19. Sample: peripheral blood. The CDR3 protein is CASSPVRGTDTQYF. CDR3 bases: TGTGCCAGCAGCCCGGTGCGGGGCACAGATACGCAGTATTTT. Supplemented by reference TRBV5-8 and TRBJ2-3, the full variable domain reads EAGVTQSPTHLIKTRGQQATLRCSPISGHTSVYWYQQALGLGLQFLLWYDEGEERNRGNFPPRFSGRQFPNYSSELNVNALELEDSALYLCASSPVRGTDTQYFGPGTRLTVL.